What follows are 22 T cell receptor beta chains derived from one specimen sequenced in a study of blood T cell repertoires in COVID-19 (TCRdb year 2020). Library preparation employed the immunoSEQ multiplex PCR assay. In its TCRdb copy, this immuneACCESS table keeps in-frame sequences only and misses some clones. Where compared with another copy, unresolved V genes explain less than half of these, and the others have no known cause. Across this sample there are more than 90,000 clones, with roughly 86% seen only once. Together, the top ten hold about 9.9% of the sample. Sequenced: peripheral blood. The source of these receptors is a woman in her 30s with acute or convalescent COVID-19.

The chain employs TRBV7-2 and TRBJ1-1, with a possible D match to TRBD1 (6 bases). V lost 5 bases to trimming and J lost 4 bases, with 14 bases between them. The CDR3 is 14 residues long. Germline assignment: CDR1 SGHTA and CDR2 FQGNSA. CDR3 nucleotides: TGTGCCAGCAGCGCCCGAGGGGGGGCCACTGAAGCTTTCTTT. Amino acids: CASSARGGATEAFF. The entire variable domain, with the rest obtained from reference TRBV7-2 and TRBJ1-1, is as follows: GAGVSQSPSNKVTEKGKDVELRCDPISGHTALYWYRQSLGQGLEFLIYFQGNSAPDKSGLPSDRFSAERTGGSVSTLTIQRTQQEDSAVYLCASSARGGATEAFFGQGTRLTVV.

This clone was picked up one time. J is TRBJ2-7 and V is TRBV27; 10 bases are a match to TRBD1. Germline loops: CDR1 MNHEY, CDR2 SMNVEV (reference sequence). J gave up 5 bases and V 6 bases, and 13 bases lay outside the gene matches. The CDR3 runs 16 residues. Written as DNA, the CDR3 is TGTGCCAGCAGCGTAAGACCGGGACAGGGGTTCCACGAGCAGTACTTC. Its translation is CASSVRPGQGFHEQYF.

The genes are TRBV2 and TRBJ1-2, with 7 positions matching TRBD1. Germline V CDR1 and CDR2: SNHLY, FYNNEI. This CDR3 region has 13 residues. V lost 3 bases and J lost 2; bases outside the gene matches: 0. CDR3 sequence (DNA): TGTGCCAGCAGTGAGGGACAGAACTATGGCTACACCTTC. Translating it yields CASSEGQNYGYTF.

This clone is a singleton in its sample. The chain links TRBV5-1 to TRBJ1-4, with D possibly being TRBD1 (5 bases). V dropped 5 bases and J dropped 8 bases, with 16 bases sitting between them. Germline CDR1 reads SGHRS; CDR2 reads YFSETQ. The CDR3 consists of 14 residues. The CDR3 reads CASRPEEGREKLFF. Here the CDR3 DNA reads TGCGCCAGCAGACCGGAGGAGGGGCGGGAAAAACTGTTTTTT.

The chain is built from TRBV7-9 and TRBJ2-1, with TRBD2 matching 8 bases. After removal of 5 bases from V and 12 bases from J, the junction contained 6 bases not matched to a gene. The CDR3 has 12 amino acids. Germline-derived CDR1 and CDR2 are SEHNR and FQNEAQ (reference sequence). The CDR3 spells CASSISGVGQFF. The CDR3 DNA follows: TGTGCCAGCAGCATTAGCGGGGTGGGGCAGTTCTTC.

Comments on this clone: The same CDR3 arises from other DNA sequences in this sample as well. The chain uses TRBV28 and TRBJ1-5, with TRBD1 identical over 7 bases. Losses at the gene ends were 2 bases for V and 3 bases for J; bases not matched to a gene: 4. Germline V gives CDR1 MDHEN, CDR2 SYDVKM. The CDR3 is 15 residues long. Here the CDR3 reads CASSLRQGVNQPQHF. Written as DNA, the CDR3 is TGTGCCAGCAGTTTACGACAGGGAGTCAATCAGCCCCAGCATTTT.

This chain connects TRBV19 to TRBJ1-2, with TRBD1 as a possible D gene (5 bases). This CDR3 has 15 amino acids. Per the germline V gene, CDR1 is LNHDA and CDR2 is SQIVND (reference sequence). Deletions cut 3 bases from V and 4 bases from J, with 15 bases between. CDR3 sequence reads: CASSISTGVGYGYTF. DNA for the CDR3: TGTGCCAGTAGTATCTCCACAGGAGTGGGCTATGGCTACACCTTC.

This sequence joins TRBV27 and TRBJ1-1, with 8 bases aligning to TRBD1. Germline V lookup: CDR1 MNHEY, CDR2 SMNVEV (reference sequence). J was trimmed by 4 bases and V by 8 bases; bases with no gene match: 24. This CDR3 comprises 19 residues. The CDR3 protein is CASVGRGHSYGKLGTEAFF. Written as DNA, the CDR3 is TGTGCCAGCGTGGGCAGGGGGCATTCTTATGGTAAGCTAGGCACTGAAGCTTTCTTT.

This clone occurred a few times. V usage is TRBV7-8 and J usage is TRBJ2-3; D is possibly TRBD2 (5 bases). CDR1 SGHVS and CDR2 FQNEAQ come from the germline V gene. The CDR3 consists of 15 residues. Trimming took 2 bases from V and 0 from J, leaving 9 bases between them. CDR3 in DNA: TGTGCCAGCAGCTTACGGGAAGCAAGCACAGATACGCAGTATTTT. Translated: CASSLREASTDTQYF.

This chain connects TRBV4-1 to TRBJ2-7; 10 positions agree with TRBD2. Germline CDR1 reads MGHRA; CDR2 reads YSYEKL. The CDR3 runs 16 residues. The junction had 12 bases not matched to a gene; V was cut back by 5 bases and J by 5 bases. In DNA, the CDR3 is TGCGCCAGCAGCTTGGCACTAGCGGGGATCTTAAACGAGCAGTACTTC. It yields the protein CASSLALAGILNEQYF.

The chain carries TRBV28 and TRBJ1-1; D call uncertain. Trimming shortened V by 6 bases and J by 0 bases, and 11 bases separated the two germline ends. The CDR3 has 14 amino acids. In germline, CDR1 is MDHEN, CDR2 SYDVKM. In DNA form, the CDR3 reads TGTGCCAGCAGGTCGGGCGGGGTGAACACTGAAGCTTTCTTT. Translating gives CASRSGGVNTEAFF. Together with reference TRBV28 and TRBJ1-1, the CDR3 gives the full variable domain: DVKVTQSSRYLVKRTGEKVFLECVQDMDHENMFWYRQDPGLGLRLIYFSYDVKMKEKGDIPEGYSVSREKKERFSLILESASTNQTSMYLCASRSGGVNTEAFFGQGTRLTVV.

V is TRBV27 and J is TRBJ2-7; 9 nucleotides match TRBD1. The CDR3 has 15 amino acids. Germline lookup yields CDR1 MNHEY and CDR2 SMNVEV (reference sequence). V lost 4 bases to trimming and J lost 2 bases; unmatched junction nucleotides: 6. Written as DNA, the CDR3 is TGTGCCAGCAGTTCACGGGGGACAGGGACCTACGAGCAGTACTTC. Translating it yields CASSSRGTGTYEQYF.

The genes are TRBV11-3 and TRBJ2-7, with 7 bases identical to TRBD1. The ends lost 5 bases at V and 1 base at J; junction bases unmatched: 5. This CDR3 contains 14 residues. Per the germline V gene, CDR1 is SGHNT and CDR2 is YENEEA. The CDR3 DNA is TGTGCCAGCAGCCCCCGGGACAGTTCCTACGAGCAGTACTTC. Its translation: CASSPRDSSYEQYF. The entire variable domain, with the rest obtained from reference TRBV11-3 and TRBJ2-7, is as follows: EAGVVQSPRYKIIEKKQPVAFWCNPISGHNTLYWYLQNLGQGPELLIRYENEEAVDDSQLPKDRFSAERLKGVDSTLKIQPAELGDSAVYLCASSPRDSSYEQYFGPGTRLTVT.

CDR3 sequence reads: CASSQRTEKLFF. For the CDR3, the DNA is TGTGCCAGCAGTCAAAGGACAGAAAAACTGTTTTTT. V is TRBV12-3 or TRBV12-4 and J is TRBJ1-4, with a tentative D call TRBD1 (5 bases). This CDR3 has 12 residues. The V and J ends lost 5 bases and 8 bases respectively, with 9 bases between them.

This clone was seen a handful of times. The V call is TRBV6-1, the J call TRBJ1-1; D possibly corresponds to TRBD1 (5 bases). Germline V CDR1 and CDR2: MNHNS, SASEGT. There are 14 residues in the CDR3. The V end lost 3 bases, the J end lost 0 bases, and 8 bases lay between the germline ends. The CDR3 reads CASSEGLMNTEAFF. CDR3 DNA sequence: TGTGCCAGCAGTGAGGGACTGATGAACACTGAAGCTTTCTTT.

J is TRBJ2-3 and V is TRBV12-3 or TRBV12-4; no reliable D call. Trimming took 3 bases from V and 8 from J, leaving 12 bases between them. The CDR3 consists of 13 residues. CDR3 DNA sequence: TGTGCCAGCAGTTTTCAATCGACTGGTACGCAGTATTTT. Translated: CASSFQSTGTQYF.

The chain uses TRBV10-3 and TRBJ2-3, with TRBD1 matching 7 bases. This CDR3 has 13 amino acids. The J segment lost 1 base and the V segment lost 8 bases, leaving 3 bases of the junction unmatched. Germline CDR1 and CDR2: ENHRY and SYGVKD. The CDR3 DNA sequence: TGTGCCATCTGGGACAGCGGCACAGATACGCAGTATTTT. Translating it yields CAIWDSGTDTQYF.

The chain carries TRBV9 and TRBJ1-4; D is undetermined. Germline V gives CDR1 SGDLS, CDR2 YYNGEE. Trimming removed 4 bases at V and 7 bases at J, with 14 bases between. The CDR3 has 14 amino acids. The CDR3 loop reads CASSPPGESEKLFF. As DNA, the CDR3 is TGTGCCAGCAGCCCCCCCGGGGAGTCTGAAAAACTGTTTTTT. The full variable domain, with the rest looked up from reference TRBV9 and TRBJ1-4, is DSGVTQTPKHLITATGQRVTLRCSPRSGDLSVYWYQQSLDQGLQFLIQYYNGEERAKGNILERFSAQQFPDLHSELNLSSLELGDSALYFCASSPPGESEKLFFGSGTQLSVL.

The rearrangement uses TRBV24-1 and TRBJ1-2; D is possibly TRBD1 (5 bases). Germline CDR1 and CDR2: KGHDR and SFDVKD. The CDR3 has 13 residues. V lost 3 bases to trimming and J lost 6 bases, with 10 bases between them. The CDR3: CATSDRGGNGYTF. CDR3 bases: TGTGCCACCAGTGATCGGGGGGGAAATGGCTACACCTTC.

The rearrangement joins TRBV9 to TRBJ2-2; D gene uncertain. With 0 bases removed from V and 7 bases from J, the gap between germline ends came to 4 bases. The CDR3 is 12 residues long. Germline CDR1 SGDLS, CDR2 YYNGEE. CDR3 DNA: TGTGCCAGCAGCGTAGAGCTCGGGGAGCTGTTTTTT. This codes for CASSVELGELFF.

This clone came up once. V is TRBV4-1 and J is TRBJ1-5, with a weak D call TRBD1 (5 bases). This CDR3 has 18 amino acids. The V and J ends lost 0 bases and 0 bases respectively, with 15 bases between them. Germline CDR1 and CDR2: MGHRA and YSYEKL. CDR3 DNA: TGCGCCAGCAGCCAAGATCACGTGGGGCAGGGTAGCAATCAGCCCCAGCATTTT. It is translated as CASSQDHVGQGSNQPQHF.

The rearrangement uses TRBV6-4 and TRBJ2-3; D gene unclear. V dropped 6 bases and J dropped 4 bases, with 8 bases sitting between them. The V gene's germline CDR1 is MRHNA and CDR2 SNTAGT. The CDR3 contains 12 residues. The CDR3 nucleotides read TGTGCCAGCAGGTCCCAGGCAGATACGCAGTATTTT. It specifies CASRSQADTQYF.